One sample yielded the 28 T cell receptor beta chains listed below, sequenced in a study of blood T cell repertoires in COVID-19. Produced via immunoSEQ multiplex PCR; TCRdb's table is partial and in-frame only. The data show around 500,000 clones, around nine tenths seen once. The sample taken for sequencing was PBMCs or T cells enriched from blood (not recorded which). These receptors came from a woman between 55 and 75 years old who had recovered from COVID-19.

This clone was recorded only once. The gene calls are TRBV5-5 and TRBJ1-4; possibly TRBD1 for D (5 bases). Germline assignment: CDR1 SGHKS and CDR2 YYEKEE (reference sequence). The CDR3 contains 15 residues. Trimming removed 0 bases from V and 3 bases from J, with 9 bases in between. The DNA of the CDR3 is TGTGCCAGCAGCTTGGGTACGGGGGCTAATGAAAAACTGTTTTTT. Its translation is CASSLGTGANEKLFF.

This chain links TRBV19 with TRBJ1-5; D uncertain. The germline CDR1 and CDR2 sequences are LNHDA and SQIVND (reference sequence). The CDR3 loop spans 16 amino acids. V lost 7 bases and J lost 10, with 26 bases in between. CDR3 DNA sequence: TGTGCCAGTAAAACCCCCCCGGCGGGGATGGGATATCCCCAGCATTTT. It specifies CASKTPPAGMGYPQHF.

The chain couples TRBV6-6 to TRBJ2-7; possibly TRBD1 for D (6 bases). From germline, CDR1 is MNHNY and CDR2 SVGAGI (reference sequence). V shed 6 bases and J shed 6 bases, with 15 bases lying between them. CDR3 size: 13 residues. DNA of the CDR3: TGTGCCAGCAGCAGGCCCGGACAGACCGAGCAGTACGTC. This sequence encodes CASSRPGQTEQYV.

This chain joins TRBV30 and TRBJ1-4; no clear D gene. From germline, CDR1 is GTSNPN and CDR2 SVGIG (reference sequence). The CDR3 consists of 12 residues. Trimming removed 6 bases from V and 7 bases from J, with 12 bases in between. The chain's CDR3 is CACRKGGEKLFF. The CDR3, as DNA: TGTGCCTGTCGCAAGGGAGGTGAAAAACTGTTTTTT.

The chain joins TRBV11-2 to TRBJ2-3; maybe TRBD2 (6 bases). The length of the CDR3 is 16 residues. Trimming left V 2 bases short and J 4 bases short, with 16 bases between. The germline gives CDR1 SGHAT, CDR2 FQNNGV. DNA of the CDR3: TGTGCCAGCAGCTTAAACCGACGGGGGTGGGCAGATACGCAGTATTTT. Translation gives CASSLNRRGWADTQYF.

V gene TRBV6-5 combines with J gene TRBJ2-2; D gene uncertain. Germline V CDR1 and CDR2: MNHEY, SVGAGI. The CDR3 is 15 residues long. V lost 2 bases to trimming and J lost 2 bases, with 9 bases between them. The CDR3: CASSYGQANTGELFF. DNA for the CDR3: TGTGCCAGCAGTTACGGGCAGGCTAACACCGGGGAGCTGTTTTTT.

This chain connects TRBV14 to TRBJ2-3, with D uncertain. Germline V gene lookup returns CDR1 SGHDN and CDR2 FVKESK. The V end was cut by 6 bases, the J end by 4 bases, with 8 bases between. This CDR3 comprises 12 residues. CDR3 sequence: CASSYISDTQYF. CDR3 nucleotides: TGTGCCAGCAGTTATATATCAGATACGCAGTATTTT.

The chain joins TRBV28 to TRBJ1-5; D is uncertain. Looked up from germline, CDR1 is MDHEN and CDR2 is SYDVKM. Trimming took 7 bases from V and 4 from J, leaving 17 bases between them. The CDR3 contains 15 residues. The CDR3 region is CASTQSGGWNQPQHF. DNA for the CDR3: TGTGCCAGCACCCAAAGTGGAGGTTGGAATCAGCCCCAGCATTTT.

The gene calls are TRBV30 and TRBJ1-1, with 9 bases that match TRBD1. V dropped 3 bases and J dropped 5; count of bases not matched to a gene: 7. Germline V CDR1 and CDR2: GTSNPN, SVGIG (reference sequence). The CDR3 is 14 amino acids. The CDR3 DNA reads as TGTGCCTGGAGGGGACAGGGCAAGGGAACTGAAGCTTTCTTT. Encoded protein: CAWRGQGKGTEAFF.

The chain uses TRBV12-5 and TRBJ1-1; no clear D. V was clipped by 2 bases and J by 1 base, with 8 bases between them. CDR1 is LGHNT and CDR2 is FRNRAP in the germline V gene. This CDR3 has 14 residues. The CDR3 reads CASGLLTPNTEAFF. The CDR3 coding sequence is TGTGCTAGTGGTTTGTTGACACCGAACACTGAAGCTTTCTTT. Full variable domain (outside the CDR3, taken from reference TRBV12-5 and TRBJ1-1): DARVTQTPRHKVTEMGQEVTMRCQPILGHNTVFWYRQTMMQGLELLAYFRNRAPLDDSGMPKDRFSAEMPDATLATLKIQPSEPRDSAVYFCASGLLTPNTEAFFGQGTRLTVV.

V usage is TRBV7-9 and J usage is TRBJ1-2; TRBD1 aligns across 7 bases. Germline V gene sequence: CDR1 SEHNR, CDR2 FQNEAQ (reference sequence). Trimming removed 5 bases from V and 2 bases from J; junction bases left unmatched: 5. The CDR3 is 14 residues long. CDR3 amino acids: CASSRGQTNYGYTF. In nucleotides, the CDR3 is TGTGCCAGCAGCCGGGGACAGACGAACTATGGCTACACCTTC.

This CDR3 is CASSNTGQGTGELFF. The CDR3 nucleotides read TGTGCCAGCAGCAATACAGGTCAGGGGACCGGGGAGCTGTTTTTT. The V gene is TRBV21-1, the J gene TRBJ2-2; TRBD1, the table's D call, lacks a check against the DNA. TRBV21-1 is a documented pseudogene. CDR3 length equals 15 residues.

This clone was detected once. The chain uses TRBV7-8 and TRBJ1-5; TRBD1 matches at 7 bases. The CDR3 totals 14 residues. J gave up 4 bases and V 2 bases, and 2 bases lay outside the gene matches. Germline V CDR1 and CDR2: SGHVS, FQNEAQ. The chain's CDR3 is CASSLLTGNQPQHF. The CDR3 DNA sequence: TGTGCCAGCAGCTTATTGACAGGGAATCAGCCCCAGCATTTT.

The V and J genes are TRBV2 and TRBJ1-4, with TRBD1 matching 8 bases. Germline loops: CDR1 SNHLY, CDR2 FYNNEI. V dropped 10 bases and J dropped 7; count of bases not matched to a gene: 8. There are 13 residues in the CDR3. The CDR3: CATQGASGEKLFF. The DNA of the CDR3 is TGTGCCACCCAGGGGGCGTCGGGTGAAAAACTGTTTTTT. The whole variable domain, filled in from reference TRBV2 and TRBJ1-4, reads EPEVTQTPSHQVTQMGQEVILRCVPISNHLYFYWYRQILGQKVEFLVSFYNNEISEKSEIFDDQFSVERPDGSNFTLKIRSTKLEDSAMYFCATQGASGEKLFFGSGTQLSVL.

This clone has just one count. The chain has TRBV24-1 and TRBJ1-4; weak D call: TRBD1 (5 bases). The V and J ends lost 5 bases and 7 bases respectively, with 7 bases between them. The CDR3 is 12 amino acids. In germline, CDR1 is KGHDR, CDR2 SFDVKD. In nucleotides, the CDR3 is TGTGCCACCAGTGTTACAGGTGAAAAACTGTTTTTT. It codes for CATSVTGEKLFF.

The gene calls are TRBV27 and TRBJ1-2; D gene uncertain. In germline, CDR1 is MNHEY, CDR2 SMNVEV (reference sequence). V was trimmed by 2 bases and J by 0 bases, leaving 10 bases between them. This CDR3 comprises 15 residues. The CDR3 loop reads CASSLMGPANYGYTF. CDR3 DNA: TGTGCCAGCAGTTTAATGGGCCCAGCTAACTATGGCTACACCTTC.

Worth noting for this clone: Germline and junction disagree at one end, which may indicate a read error. V is TRBV2 and J is TRBJ2-3; D is possibly TRBD1 (5 bases). Germline V gene lookup returns CDR1 SNHLY and CDR2 FYNNEI. The CDR3 length is 11 residues. CDR3 sequence: CASSSYTRVSF. CDR3 in DNA: TGTGCCAGCAGTTCGTATACCAGGGTCTCTTTT.

V usage is TRBV5-4 and J usage is TRBJ2-3; 9 bases are a match to TRBD2. After removal of 2 bases from V and 5 bases from J, the junction contained 6 bases not matched to a gene. The CDR3 runs 15 residues. CDR1 SGHNT and CDR2 YYREEE come from the germline V gene (reference sequence). CDR3: CASSFGGLAGDTQYF. The CDR3 nucleotides are TGTGCCAGCAGCTTCGGGGGACTAGCAGGAGATACGCAGTATTTT.

The genes are TRBV7-9 and TRBJ1-3; D perhaps matches TRBD1 (5 bases). Germline V gene lookup returns CDR1 SEHNR and CDR2 FQNEAQ (reference sequence). V was clipped by 5 bases and J by 0 bases, with 11 bases between them. The CDR3 is 15 amino acids. The CDR3 DNA sequence: TGTGCCAGCAGCCCCGGGGGGTACTCTGGAAACACCATATATTTT. As protein: CASSPGGYSGNTIYF.

This sequence joins TRBV5-1 and TRBJ1-1; a possible D gene is TRBD1 (6 bases). The CDR3 length is 13 residues. Germline V gene data show CDR1 as SGHRS and CDR2 as YFSETQ. V lost 4 bases, J lost 1 base, and 8 bases lay in between. Here the CDR3 reads CASSEQGNTEAFF. CDR3 DNA sequence: TGCGCCAGCAGCGAACAGGGGAACACTGAAGCTTTCTTT.

The chain has TRBV15 and TRBJ1-5; no firm D call. CDR1 LNHNV and CDR2 YYDKDF come from the germline V gene (reference sequence). CDR3 length: 14 amino acids. V was pared by 0 bases and J by 2 bases, with 5 bases between. The CDR3 sequence: CATSRDIGNQPQHF. In nucleotides, the CDR3 is TGTGCCACCAGCAGAGATATTGGCAATCAGCCCCAGCATTTT.

V usage is TRBV3-1 (or the pseudogene TRBV3-2) and J usage is TRBJ2-2; 9 nucleotides match TRBD1. CDR1 and CDR2 from the germline V gene are LGHDT and YNNKEL (reference sequence). V lost 10 bases and J lost 0; bases outside the gene matches: 9. The CDR3 is 16 amino acids. The CDR3 DNA is TGTGCCACCTCCGGGACAGGGCAATCGAACACCGGGGAGCTGTTTTTT. This gives the protein CATSGTGQSNTGELFF.

V is TRBV5-5 and J is TRBJ1-2, with D possibly matching TRBD1 (5 bases). Between the trimmed V and J ends, which lost 3 bases and 4 bases, there was a span of 13 bases. CDR1 and CDR2 (germline): SGHKS, YYEKEE (reference sequence). The CDR3 spans 14 residues. The CDR3 nucleotides read TGTGCCAGCAGCTACCCCATGGGGGGCTATGGCTACACCTTC. Translating it yields CASSYPMGGYGYTF.

This rearrangement joins TRBV2 to TRBJ1-1; 7 nucleotides agree with TRBD1. CDR1 is SNHLY, CDR2 FYNNEI, per germline. The CDR3 has 13 amino acids. The junction had 9 bases not matched to a gene; V was cut back by 5 bases and J by 9 bases. This chain's CDR3 is CASSFDGQVKAFF. The CDR3 region has the DNA TGTGCCAGCAGTTTCGATGGACAGGTTAAAGCTTTCTTT.

The rearrangement uses TRBV21-1 and TRBJ1-2. TRBV21-1 is tagged as a pseudogene. The CDR3 totals 13 residues. CDR3 bases: TGTGCCAGCCATGGGGAAGGGAGCTATGGCTACACCTTC. Its protein is CASHGEGSYGYTF.

The V call is TRBV6-5, the J call TRBJ1-1; D may be TRBD1 (6 bases). The CDR3 totals 14 residues. Trimming pared 6 bases from V and 2 bases from J, leaving 13 bases between. CDR1 MNHEY and CDR2 SVGAGI come from the germline V gene. CDR3 sequence reads: CASRSGTPNTEAFF. CDR3 sequence (DNA): TGTGCCAGCAGATCCGGGACACCAAACACTGAAGCTTTCTTT.

With respect to this clone: The sample holds other DNA sequences that translate to the same CDR3. The chain has TRBV18 and TRBJ1-2, with 9 nucleotides matching TRBD1. The V and J ends lost 3 bases and 3 bases, in that order; junction bases with no gene match: 2. The CDR3 loop spans 14 amino acids. The germline V gene has CDR1 KGHSH and CDR2 LQKENI. In DNA, the CDR3 is TGTGCCAGCTCACCCACAGGGGGCGACTATGGCTACACCTTC. The encoded protein is CASSPTGGDYGYTF.

This clone was observed once. The chain joins TRBV6-2 or TRBV6-3 to TRBJ2-2; weak D call: TRBD2 (6 bases). Germline V gene data show CDR1 as MNHEY and CDR2 as SVGEGT. This CDR3 has 14 residues. Trimming cost V 5 bases and J 3 bases, with 10 bases left between them. The CDR3 DNA reads TGTGCCAGCAGTACCCGGAGGGACACCGGGGAGCTGTTTTTT. This encodes CASSTRRDTGELFF.